This T cell receptor (beta chain) derives from a study of control samples from healthy donors and cancer patients (dated by TCRdb to the early 2020s). The CDR3 has 15 amino acids, counting the end cysteine and phenylalanine. Just the 45-base CDR3 DNA is kept, in frame starting at base 1. CDR1 and CDR2, looked up from the germline V gene, are SNHLY and FYNNEI. For this chain, trimming is 10 bases at the V end and 6 bases at the J end, and the number of junction bases without a gene match is 15. The method was the immunoSEQ multiplex PCR assay. Here the immuneACCESS table is served through TCRdb, limited to in-frame sequences with V and J called. Missing clones are a known gap in these copies; in checked studies unresolved V genes cover under half, and the rest lacks a known reason. This sample comprises more than 85,000 clones, about 88% of them detected only once. The ten top clones hold under 40% of the sample.

About this clone: No antigen is known for it. No much larger clone is present one base from it, and per-base qualities are unavailable.

Sequenced input: PBMCs. Recombination joined TRBV2 with TRBJ2-3; 8 junctional bases match TRBD1. The receptor's source is a man in his sixties or seventies with lung cancer. The CDR3 region: CATHPGGAGGDTQYF. The DNA is as follows: TGTGCCACCCATCCAGGGGGCGCCGGGGGCGATACGCAGTATTTT. When the CDR3 is completed using the reference TRBV2 and TRBJ2-3 genes on either side, the full variable domain is EPEVTQTPSHQVTQMGQEVILRCVPISNHLYFYWYRQILGQKVEFLVSFYNNEISEKSEIFDDQFSVERPDGSNFTLKIRSTKLEDSAMYFCATHPGGAGGDTQYFGPGTRLTVL.